A single T cell receptor (beta chain) is shown here with its context. For the second PCR, which ran for about 6 to 12 cycles, a sample-barcoded 5' primer and a J-beta primer mix were used. TCRdb passed the 5' RACE reads through MiXCR, listing each CDR3 protein once. This sample yields fewer than 600,000 distinct CDR3 sequences, of which about 26% are seen a single time; 3% to 4.5% belongs to the top ten. Germline CDR1 SNHLY, CDR2 FYNNEI. The germline V and J ends were trimmed by 3 bases and 6 bases, with 16 bases remaining between them. This CDR3 spans 15 amino acids. This entry belongs to a study of blood T cells in healthy people across ages. These data are also associated with another study on T cells of mothers and their children. That study adds: Relative to unrelated pairs, biologically related mother-child dyads exhibited marginally greater, non-significant overlap.

Sequenced sample: blood. The receptor's source is a boy between 2 and 10 years old in good health. This chain joins TRBV2 and TRBJ2-3, with D perhaps TRBD2 (6 bases). The chain's CDR3 is CASSDWGVASDTQYF. The CDR3 DNA is TGTGCCAGCAGTGACTGGGGGGTAGCTTCCGATACGCAGTATTTT.